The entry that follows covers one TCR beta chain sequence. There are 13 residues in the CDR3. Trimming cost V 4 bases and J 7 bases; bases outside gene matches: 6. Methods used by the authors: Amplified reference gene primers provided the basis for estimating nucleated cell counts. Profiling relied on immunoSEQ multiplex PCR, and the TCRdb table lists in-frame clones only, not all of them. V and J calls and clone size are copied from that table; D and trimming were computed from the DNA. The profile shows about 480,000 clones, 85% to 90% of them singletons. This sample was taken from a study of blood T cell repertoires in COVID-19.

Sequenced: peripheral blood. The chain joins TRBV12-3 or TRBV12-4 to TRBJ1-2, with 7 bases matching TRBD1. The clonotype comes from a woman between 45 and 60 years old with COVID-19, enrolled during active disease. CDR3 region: CASSSTGVSGYTF. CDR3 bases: TGTGCCAGCAGTTCCACAGGGGTCTCTGGCTACACCTTC.